This T cell receptor (beta chain) came from a study of blood T cell repertoires in COVID-19 (TCRdb year 2020). In terms of the full investigation: The collaborator samples originated in the United States, Italy and Spain and spanned the acute and convalescent phases of COVID-19. The material from the prospective study consisted of cDNA or gDNA derived from T cells, B-cell-depleted T cells, or PBMCs. The dataset comprised deeply sampled blood TCRbeta repertoires from subjects exposed to, actively infected with, or recovered from COVID-19. The repertoires were released in a freely available public database intended as a resource for research on the immune response to SARS-CoV-2. Samples came from the ongoing ImmuneRACE study (first 160 participants) plus 1,254 subjects from 6 global collaborators. Nearly every sample came with metadata listing a de-identified subject ID, COVID-19 status, age in years and sex. HLA class I and class II types, where available, came from metadata supplied by the sample provider rather than from assay-based typing. Here is what the overall study found, with its caveats: The quantity of clinical and demographic metadata differed by source and by participant and was supplied without curation.

Participants in the prospective study were enrolled through a virtual design, were aged roughly 18 to 100 years, and lived in about 25 United States geographic areas. Cohort assignment in the prospective study relied on participant-reported clinical history from a screening survey and a study questionnaire. A participant counted as exposed if, within 2 weeks of entering the study, that participant had been in contact with someone who had a PCR-confirmed or clinician-diagnosed COVID-19 case. Mobile phlebotomists in the prospective study collected whole blood, serum and a nasopharyngeal or oropharyngeal swab from every participant. Participants in the prospective study had the option to provide additional blood draws and questionnaires over an approximately 2-month period. Prospective study blood samples were shipped either frozen or at room temperature before DNA extraction. The immunoSEQ Assay, a bias-controlled multiplex PCR, was used to amplify TCRbeta CDR3 regions from genomic DNA. The source study handled its data this way. The number of nucleated cells in each sample was estimated from the amplification of reference gene primers within the assay. Sequence reads were collapsed and filtered to measure the absolute abundance of every unique TCRbeta CDR3 rearrangement. For each sample, productive Simpson clonality was calculated as the square root of Simpson's diversity index over productive rearrangements. Entries here come from immuneACCESS through TCRdb and include only in-frame sequences with V and J called. Some clones fail to appear in such tables; in the studies checked, an unresolved V gene covers under half of the shortfall, and the cause of the remainder is unknown. V and J calls plus clone size are reproduced from that table; the DNA served to infer D and trimming. Within this sample are some 320,000 clones, with approximately 90% of them counted one time only. The biggest ten clones account for 3.9% of the sample.

Remarks on this clone: The specificity of this receptor is unknown. It has no much larger one-base neighbor in the sample; base qualities were not kept.

The sequenced sample consisted of PBMCs or T cells enriched from blood (not recorded which). The receptor comes from a woman in her twenties or thirties who had been exposed to COVID-19.

The nucleotide sequence is TGTGCCAGAAATCAAGTCGGGGGGGGTAATGAAAAACTGTTTTTT. Translated, this gives CARNQVGGGNEKLFF. This receptor chain uses TRBV25-1 and TRBJ1-4, and the D gene may be TRBD1, 5 bases matching. Its CDR3 holds 15 amino acids, cysteine through phenylalanine. The kept DNA is CDR3 alone, 45 bases in frame from the first base. V loses 9 bases, J loses 4 bases, and the germline ends lie 18 bases apart. The germline V gene sets CDR1 to MGHDK and CDR2 to SYGVNS.